Each of the 2 T cell receptor beta chains below was sequenced from the same sample in a study of early T cells in non-severe SARS-CoV-2 infection. Via MiXCR, TCRdb re-called the 5' RACE reads, giving one row per CDR3 protein. The sample consists of about 61,000 distinct CDR3 sequences, roughly 10% of them appearing once. Material for sequencing was whole blood. These receptors were taken from an adult who was a healthcare worker with PCR-confirmed SARS-CoV-2 infection or an uninfected control (not recorded which).

The chain combines TRBV7-9 with TRBJ2-7; D call uncertain. This CDR3 contains 12 residues. Germline-derived CDR1 and CDR2 are SEHNR and FQNEAQ (reference sequence). Trimming left V 1 base short and J 5 bases short, with 6 bases between. CDR3 sequence: CASSLVRNEQYF. CDR3 DNA: TGTGCCAGCAGCTTAGTACGTAACGAGCAGTACTTC.

CDR3 residues: CAISGQGAVGYTF. The CDR3 nucleotides are TGTGCCATCAGCGGACAGGGGGCTGTTGGCTACACCTTC. This chain links TRBV10-3 with TRBJ1-2; 11 nucleotides agree with TRBD1. V lost 6 bases, J lost 7 bases, and 4 bases stayed unmatched. This CDR3 has 13 residues. CDR1 is ENHRY and CDR2 is SYGVKD in the germline V gene.